This T cell receptor (beta chain) emerged from a study of T cell changes during pregnancy in multiple sclerosis. Sequenced by immunoSEQ multiplex PCR; TCRdb stores in-frame clones only, minus some. The data hold 45,000 to 55,000 clones, with 92% observed a single time. The length of the CDR3 is 13 residues. The V and J ends lost 3 bases and 8 bases respectively, with 11 bases between them. Germline-derived CDR1 and CDR2 are MNHNS and SASEGT. The J gene is TRBJ2-1, the V gene TRBV6-1; tentatively, D is TRBD2 (5 bases). Sequenced here: CD4+ T cells from peripheral blood mononuclear cells, sampled after pregnancy. The source is a female donor with multiple sclerosis, enrolled in a pregnancy study. CDR3 in DNA: TGTGCCAGCAGTGAGACCGCGGGCTATGAGCAGTTCTTC. Protein: CASSETAGYEQFF.